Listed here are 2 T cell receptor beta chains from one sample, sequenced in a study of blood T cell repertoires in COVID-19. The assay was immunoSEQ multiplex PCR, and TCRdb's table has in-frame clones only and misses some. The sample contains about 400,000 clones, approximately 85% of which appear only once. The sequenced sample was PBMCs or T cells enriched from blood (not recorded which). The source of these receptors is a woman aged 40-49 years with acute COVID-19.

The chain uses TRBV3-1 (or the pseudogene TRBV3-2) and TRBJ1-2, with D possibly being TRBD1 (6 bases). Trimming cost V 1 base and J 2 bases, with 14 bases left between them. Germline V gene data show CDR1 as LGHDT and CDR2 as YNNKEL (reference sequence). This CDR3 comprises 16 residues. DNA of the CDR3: TGTGCCAGCAGCCAAGGGATACGTACAGGGAACTATGGCTACACCTTC. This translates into CASSQGIRTGNYGYTF.

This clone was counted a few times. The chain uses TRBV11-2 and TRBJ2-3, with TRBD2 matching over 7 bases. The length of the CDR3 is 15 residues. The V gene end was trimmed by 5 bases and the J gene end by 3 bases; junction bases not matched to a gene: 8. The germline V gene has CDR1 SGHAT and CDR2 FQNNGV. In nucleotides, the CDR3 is TGTGCCAGCAGCGAACGGGGGGTGAGAACAGATACGCAGTATTTT. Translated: CASSERGVRTDTQYF.